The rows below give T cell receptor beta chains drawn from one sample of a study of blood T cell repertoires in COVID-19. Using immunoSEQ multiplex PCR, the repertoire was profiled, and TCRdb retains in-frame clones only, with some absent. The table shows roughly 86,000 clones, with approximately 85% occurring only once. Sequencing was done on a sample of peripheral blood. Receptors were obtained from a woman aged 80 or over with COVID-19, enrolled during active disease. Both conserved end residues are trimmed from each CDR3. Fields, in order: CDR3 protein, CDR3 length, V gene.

CDR3aa: ASSFGETQF
len: 9
v_gene: TRBV2

CDR3aa: ASSSPGDRADEQF
len: 13
v_gene: TRBV7-3

CDR3aa: ASSRTASGTEQF
len: 12
v_gene: TRBV5-1

CDR3aa: ASSSTGDGYT
len: 10
v_gene: TRBV18

CDR3aa: ASSSGLAGFQETQY
len: 14
v_gene: TRBV5-4

CDR3aa: SARRTYEQY
len: 9
v_gene: TRBV20-1

CDR3aa: ASRGQGGGNTIY
len: 12
v_gene: TRBV2

CDR3aa: AWSVRGYGYT
len: 10
v_gene: TRBV30

CDR3aa: AISESHNTDTQY
len: 12
v_gene: TRBV10-3

CDR3aa: ASSQVQGGNEQF
len: 12
v_gene: TRBV4-2

CDR3aa: SVPLDGVAYGYT
len: 12
v_gene: TRBV29-1

CDR3aa: ASSLGQNYGYT
len: 11
v_gene: TRBV7-2

CDR3aa: ASSSPGTSRYEQY
len: 13
v_gene: TRBV27